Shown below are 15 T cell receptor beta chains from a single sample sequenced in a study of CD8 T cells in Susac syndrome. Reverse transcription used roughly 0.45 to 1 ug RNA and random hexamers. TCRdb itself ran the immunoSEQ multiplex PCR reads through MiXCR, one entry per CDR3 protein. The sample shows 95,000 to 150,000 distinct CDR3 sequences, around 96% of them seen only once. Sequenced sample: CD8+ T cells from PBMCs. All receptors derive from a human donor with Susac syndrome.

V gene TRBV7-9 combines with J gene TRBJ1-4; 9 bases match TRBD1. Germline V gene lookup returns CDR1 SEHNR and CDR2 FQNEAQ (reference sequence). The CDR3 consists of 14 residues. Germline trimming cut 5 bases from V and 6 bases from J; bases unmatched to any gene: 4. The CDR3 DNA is TGTGCCAGCAGCCCCGGACAGGGGTATGAAAAACTGTTTTTT. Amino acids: CASSPGQGYEKLFF.

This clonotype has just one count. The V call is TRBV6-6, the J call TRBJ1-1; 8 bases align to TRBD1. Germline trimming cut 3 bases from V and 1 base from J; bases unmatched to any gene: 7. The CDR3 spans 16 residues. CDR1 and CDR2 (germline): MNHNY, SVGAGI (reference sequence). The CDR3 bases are TGTGCCAGCAGTTATCTTCTCAGGGGGCCGAACACTGAAGCTTTCTTT. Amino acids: CASSYLLRGPNTEAFF.

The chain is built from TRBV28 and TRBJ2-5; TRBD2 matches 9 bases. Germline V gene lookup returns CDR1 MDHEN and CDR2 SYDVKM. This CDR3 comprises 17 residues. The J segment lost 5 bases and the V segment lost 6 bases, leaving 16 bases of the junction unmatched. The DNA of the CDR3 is TGTGCCAGCAGGGAATTGGGGACTAGCTCGGGTCAGGAGACCCAGTACTTC. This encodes CASRELGTSSGQETQYF.

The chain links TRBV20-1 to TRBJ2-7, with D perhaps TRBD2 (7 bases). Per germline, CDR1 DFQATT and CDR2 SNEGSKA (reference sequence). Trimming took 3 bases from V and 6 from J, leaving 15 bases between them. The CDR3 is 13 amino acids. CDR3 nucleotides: TGCAGTGCTAGCGGGGGGCCCTTTAGCGAGCAGTACTTC. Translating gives CSASGGPFSEQYF.

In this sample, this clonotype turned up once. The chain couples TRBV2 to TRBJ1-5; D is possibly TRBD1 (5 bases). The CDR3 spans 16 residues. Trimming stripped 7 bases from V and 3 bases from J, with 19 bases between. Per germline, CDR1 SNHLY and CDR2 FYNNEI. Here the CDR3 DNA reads TGTGCCAGCAAAGGAGAAGGGGCCCCGCTCAATCAGCCCCAGCATTTT. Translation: CASKGEGAPLNQPQHF. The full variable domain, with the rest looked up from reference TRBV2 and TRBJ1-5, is EPEVTQTPSHQVTQMGQEVILRCVPISNHLYFYWYRQILGQKVEFLVSFYNNEISEKSEIFDDQFSVERPDGSNFTLKIRSTKLEDSAMYFCASKGEGAPLNQPQHFGDGTRLSIL.

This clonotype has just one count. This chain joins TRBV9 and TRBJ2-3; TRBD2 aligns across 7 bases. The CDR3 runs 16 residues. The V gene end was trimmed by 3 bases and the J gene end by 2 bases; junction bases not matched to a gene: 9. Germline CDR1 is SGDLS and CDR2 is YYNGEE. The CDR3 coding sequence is TGTGCCAGCAGCGGGTGGACTAGAGGAGACACAGATACGCAGTATTTT. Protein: CASSGWTRGDTDTQYF.

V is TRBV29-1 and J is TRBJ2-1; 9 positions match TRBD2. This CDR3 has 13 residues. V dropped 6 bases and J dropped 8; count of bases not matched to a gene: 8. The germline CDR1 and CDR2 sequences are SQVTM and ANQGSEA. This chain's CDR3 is CSVRAGGFHEQFF. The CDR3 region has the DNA TGCAGCGTGCGAGCGGGAGGTTTTCATGAGCAGTTCTTC.

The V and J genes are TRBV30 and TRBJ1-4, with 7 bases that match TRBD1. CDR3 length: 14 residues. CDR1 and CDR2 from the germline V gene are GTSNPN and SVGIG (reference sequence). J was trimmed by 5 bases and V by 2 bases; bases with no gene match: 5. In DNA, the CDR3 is TGTGCCTGGAGTCGGACAGGAGGGAATGAAAAACTGTTTTTT. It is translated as CAWSRTGGNEKLFF.

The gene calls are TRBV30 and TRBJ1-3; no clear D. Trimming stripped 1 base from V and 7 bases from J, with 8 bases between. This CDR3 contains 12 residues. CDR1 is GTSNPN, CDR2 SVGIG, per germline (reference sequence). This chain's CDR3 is CAWSAGGNTIYF. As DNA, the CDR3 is TGTGCCTGGAGTGCAGGTGGTAACACCATATATTTT. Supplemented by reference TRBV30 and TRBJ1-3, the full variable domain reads SQTIHQWPATLVQPVGSPLSLECTVEGTSNPNLYWYRQAAGRGLQLLFYSVGIGQISSEVPQNLSASRPQDRQFILSSKKLLLSDSGFYLCAWSAGGNTIYFGEGSWLTVV.

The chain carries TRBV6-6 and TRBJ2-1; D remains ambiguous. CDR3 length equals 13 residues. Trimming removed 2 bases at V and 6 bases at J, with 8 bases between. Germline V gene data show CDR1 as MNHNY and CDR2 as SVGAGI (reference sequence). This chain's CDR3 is CASSYVWFNEQFF. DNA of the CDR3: TGTGCCAGCAGTTACGTTTGGTTCAATGAGCAGTTCTTC.

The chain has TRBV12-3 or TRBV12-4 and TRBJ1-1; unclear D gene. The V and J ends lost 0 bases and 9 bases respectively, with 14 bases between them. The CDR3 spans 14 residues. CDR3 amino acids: CASSLAVRPLKAFF. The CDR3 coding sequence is TGTGCCAGCAGTTTAGCGGTTAGGCCATTAAAAGCTTTCTTT.

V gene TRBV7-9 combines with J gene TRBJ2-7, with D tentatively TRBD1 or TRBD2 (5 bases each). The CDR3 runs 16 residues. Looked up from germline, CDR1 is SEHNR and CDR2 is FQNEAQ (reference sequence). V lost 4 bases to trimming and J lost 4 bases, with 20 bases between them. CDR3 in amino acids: CASSSRADTRDYEQYF. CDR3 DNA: TGTGCCAGCAGCTCGAGGGCAGACACCAGGGATTACGAGCAGTACTTC.

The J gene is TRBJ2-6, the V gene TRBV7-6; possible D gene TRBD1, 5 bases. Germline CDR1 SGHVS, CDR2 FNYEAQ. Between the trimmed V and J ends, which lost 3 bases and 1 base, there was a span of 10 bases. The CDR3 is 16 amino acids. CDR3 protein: CASSLARVSGANVLTF. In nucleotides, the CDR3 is TGTGCCAGCAGCTTGGCCAGGGTATCTGGGGCCAACGTCCTGACTTTC. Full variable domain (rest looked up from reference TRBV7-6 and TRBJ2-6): GAGVSQSPRYKVTKRGQDVALRCDPISGHVSLYWYRQALGQGPEFLTYFNYEAQQDKSGLPNDRFSAERPEGSISTLTIQRTEQRDSAMYRCASSLARVSGANVLTFGAGSRLTVL.

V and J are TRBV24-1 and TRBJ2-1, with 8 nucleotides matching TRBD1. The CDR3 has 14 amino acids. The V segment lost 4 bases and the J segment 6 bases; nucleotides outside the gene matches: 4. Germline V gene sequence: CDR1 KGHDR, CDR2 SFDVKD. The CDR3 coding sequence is TGTGCCACCAGTGAAGGACAGGGAGGCAATGAGCAGTTCTTC. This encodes CATSEGQGGNEQFF.

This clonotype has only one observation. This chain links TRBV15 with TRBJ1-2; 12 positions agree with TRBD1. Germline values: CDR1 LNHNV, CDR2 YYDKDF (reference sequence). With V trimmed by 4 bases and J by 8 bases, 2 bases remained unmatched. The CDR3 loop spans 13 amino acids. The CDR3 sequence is CATSIGTGGGYTF. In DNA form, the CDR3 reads TGTGCCACCAGCATCGGGACAGGGGGCGGCTACACCTTC.